This T cell receptor beta chain was observed in a study of cytomegalovirus exposure and HLA in healthy donors. In the study overall: As released early, the data held some 85 million unique TCRs from HLA-typed donors.

With V trimmed by 3 bases and J by 5 bases, 15 bases remained unmatched. Per germline, CDR1 SEHNR and CDR2 FQNEAQ (reference sequence). CDR3 size: 17 residues. Each donor was nominally healthy when sampled (though unrecorded immune exposures were likely). Researchers ran the PCR with 60 Vbeta and 13 Jbeta primers. Produced via immunoSEQ multiplex PCR; TCRdb's table is partial and in-frame only. The sample shows 200,000 to 250,000 clones, approximately 78% of them seen only once. This clone was detected once. What it binds is unknown. Study-wide results and caveats: Looking again later, the authors saw that most CMV-associated TCR beta chains seemed HLA-restricted. The study carried out a later analysis of TCR beta sequences. It associated approximately 16,000 of them with specific HLA alleles at a false discovery rate of 0.05.

The receptor comes from a woman in her forties in good health and CMV-seronegative. Sequenced sample: PBMCs. The rearrangement links TRBV7-9 to TRBJ1-2; TRBD1 aligns across 7 bases. CDR3 loop: CASSFGTVLLDPYGYTF. CDR3 DNA: TGTGCCAGCAGCTTTGGGACAGTCCTTCTGGACCCTTATGGCTACACCTTC.